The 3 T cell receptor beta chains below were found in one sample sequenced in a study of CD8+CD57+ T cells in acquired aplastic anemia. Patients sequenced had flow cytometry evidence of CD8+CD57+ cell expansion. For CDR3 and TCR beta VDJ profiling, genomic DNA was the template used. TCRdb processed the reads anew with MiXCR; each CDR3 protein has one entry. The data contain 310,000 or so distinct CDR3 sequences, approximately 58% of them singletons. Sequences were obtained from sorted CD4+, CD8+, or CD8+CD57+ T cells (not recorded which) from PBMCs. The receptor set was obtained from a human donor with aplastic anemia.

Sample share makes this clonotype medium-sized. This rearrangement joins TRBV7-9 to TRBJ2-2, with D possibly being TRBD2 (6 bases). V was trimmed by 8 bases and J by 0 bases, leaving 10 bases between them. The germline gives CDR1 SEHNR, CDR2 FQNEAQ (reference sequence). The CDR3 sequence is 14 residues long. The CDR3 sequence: CASRGFANTGELFF. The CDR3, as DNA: TGTGCCAGCCGGGGGTTCGCGAACACCGGGGAGCTGTTTTTT.

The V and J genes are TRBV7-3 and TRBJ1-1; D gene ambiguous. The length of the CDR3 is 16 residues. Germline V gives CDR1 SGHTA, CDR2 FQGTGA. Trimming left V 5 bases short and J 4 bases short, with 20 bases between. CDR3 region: CASSITPPIHLTEAFF. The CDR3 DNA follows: TGTGCCAGCAGCATTACACCTCCCATTCATCTCACTGAAGCTTTCTTT.

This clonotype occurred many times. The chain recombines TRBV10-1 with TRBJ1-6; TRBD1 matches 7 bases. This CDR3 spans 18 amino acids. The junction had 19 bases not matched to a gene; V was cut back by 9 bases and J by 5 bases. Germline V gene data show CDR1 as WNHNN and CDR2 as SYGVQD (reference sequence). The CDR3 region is CARPRDSQSCINNSPLHF. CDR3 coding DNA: TGCGCCAGACCGAGGGACAGCCAATCCTGCATTAATAATTCACCCCTCCACTTT.